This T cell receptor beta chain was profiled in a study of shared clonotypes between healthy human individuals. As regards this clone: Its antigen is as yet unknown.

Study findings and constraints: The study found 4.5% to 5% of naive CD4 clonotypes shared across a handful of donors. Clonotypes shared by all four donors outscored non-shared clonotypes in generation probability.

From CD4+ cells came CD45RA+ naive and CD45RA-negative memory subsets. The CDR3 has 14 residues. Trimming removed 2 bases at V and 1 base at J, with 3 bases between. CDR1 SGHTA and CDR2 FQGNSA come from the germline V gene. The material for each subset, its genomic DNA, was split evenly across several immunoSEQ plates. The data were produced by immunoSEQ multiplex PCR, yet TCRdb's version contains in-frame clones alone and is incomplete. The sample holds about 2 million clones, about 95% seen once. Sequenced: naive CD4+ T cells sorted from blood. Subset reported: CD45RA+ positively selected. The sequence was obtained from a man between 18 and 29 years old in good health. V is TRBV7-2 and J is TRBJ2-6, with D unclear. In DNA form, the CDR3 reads TGTGCCAGCAGCTTACAATCTGGGGCCAACGTCCTGACTTTC. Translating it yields CASSLQSGANVLTF.